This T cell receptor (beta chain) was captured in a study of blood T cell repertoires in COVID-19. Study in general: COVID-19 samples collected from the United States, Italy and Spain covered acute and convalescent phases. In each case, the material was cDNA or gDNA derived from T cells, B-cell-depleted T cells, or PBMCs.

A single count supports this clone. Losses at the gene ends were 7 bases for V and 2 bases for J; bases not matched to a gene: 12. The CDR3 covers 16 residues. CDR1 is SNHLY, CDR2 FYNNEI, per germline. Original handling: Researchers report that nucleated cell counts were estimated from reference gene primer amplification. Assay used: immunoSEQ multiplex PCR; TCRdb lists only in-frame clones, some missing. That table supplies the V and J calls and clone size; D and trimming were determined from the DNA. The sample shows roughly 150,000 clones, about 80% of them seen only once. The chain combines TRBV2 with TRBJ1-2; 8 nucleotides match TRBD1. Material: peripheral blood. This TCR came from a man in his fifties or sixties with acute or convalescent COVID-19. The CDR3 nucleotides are TGTGCCAGCATATCTGACAGGGGAACCTTGAACTATGGCTACACCTTC. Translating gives CASISDRGTLNYGYTF. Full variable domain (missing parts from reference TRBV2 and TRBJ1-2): EPEVTQTPSHQVTQMGQEVILRCVPISNHLYFYWYRQILGQKVEFLVSFYNNEISEKSEIFDDQFSVERPDGSNFTLKIRSTKLEDSAMYFCASISDRGTLNYGYTFGSGTRLTVV.